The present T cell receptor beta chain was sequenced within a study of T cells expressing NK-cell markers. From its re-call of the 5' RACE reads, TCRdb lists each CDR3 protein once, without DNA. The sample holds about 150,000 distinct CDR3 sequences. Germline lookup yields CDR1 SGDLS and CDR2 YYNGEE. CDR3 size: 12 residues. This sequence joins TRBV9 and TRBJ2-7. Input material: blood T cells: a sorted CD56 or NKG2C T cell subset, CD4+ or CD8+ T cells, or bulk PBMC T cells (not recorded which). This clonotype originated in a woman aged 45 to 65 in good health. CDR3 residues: CASSVGMEAQQF.